This T cell receptor (beta chain) came from a study of circulating CD8 cells and anti-PD-1 response in melanoma. Regarding the study as a whole: Most experiments lacked replicates. Clonotype sharing was highest between DPOS and TIGIT subsets.

Germline V gives CDR1 MGHRA, CDR2 YSYEKL. Trimming took 0 bases from V and 7 from J; bases not matched to a gene: 7. CDR3 size: 15 residues. Four subsets defined by PD-1 and/or TIGIT were sorted from live CD3+CD8+TCRalphabeta+ cells. The QIAseq Immune Repertoire TCR panel built the libraries from about 14 ng of total RNA. TCRdb used MiXCR to reprocess the reads, holding one entry per CDR3 protein. The sample lists about 530 distinct CDR3 sequences, around 8% occurring once. This clonotype counts as large. Its antigen is currently unknown. This receptor was taken from a human donor with melanoma. The source material was CD8+ T cells from PBMCs, sampled at baseline or after one month of anti-PD-1 therapy (not recorded which). The chain is built from TRBV4-1 and TRBJ2-5, with 8 bases lining up with TRBD1. The CDR3 loop is CASSQETGALGTQYF. DNA for the CDR3: TGCGCCAGCAGCCAAGAGACAGGGGCCTTAGGGACCCAGTACTTC.